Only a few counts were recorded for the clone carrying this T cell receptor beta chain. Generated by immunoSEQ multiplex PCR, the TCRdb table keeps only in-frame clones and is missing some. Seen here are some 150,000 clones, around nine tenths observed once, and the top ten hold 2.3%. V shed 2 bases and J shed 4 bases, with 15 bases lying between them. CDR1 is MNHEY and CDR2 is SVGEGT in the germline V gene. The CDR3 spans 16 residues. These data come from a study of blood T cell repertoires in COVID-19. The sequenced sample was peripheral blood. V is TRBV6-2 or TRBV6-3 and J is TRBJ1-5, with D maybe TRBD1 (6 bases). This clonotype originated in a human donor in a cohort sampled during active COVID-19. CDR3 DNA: TGTGCCAGCAGTTACAGTTTGGGTAGGGGGAATCAGCCCCAGCATTTT. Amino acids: CASSYSLGRGNQPQHF.